Below, one T cell receptor (beta chain) is given with its context. Germline V gene lookup returns CDR1 MNHEY and CDR2 SVGAGI. The CDR3 loop spans 11 amino acids. V was clipped by 11 bases and J by 4 bases, with 10 bases between them. This sample was included in a study of T cell changes during pregnancy in multiple sclerosis. Sequencing was performed with immunoSEQ multiplex PCR; in TCRdb, only in-frame clones are kept and a portion is missing. The table records roughly 58,000 clones, roughly nine tenths of them present only once. The receptor was isolated from a female donor with multiple sclerosis, enrolled in a pregnancy study. The J gene is TRBJ2-3, the V gene TRBV6-5; D gene unclear. The specimen comprised CD8+ T cells from peripheral blood mononuclear cells, sampled before pregnancy. Here the CDR3 reads CASALADTQYF. The CDR3 nucleotides read TGTGCCTCCGCACTCGCAGATACGCAGTATTTT.